Listed below are T cell receptor beta chains from one sample, sequenced in a study of identical twins. MiXCR, run by TCRdb on the 5' RACE reads, gives a single entry per CDR3 protein. The sample carries some 500,000 distinct CDR3 sequences, 13% to 15% recorded once. This same sample was also taken into another study, of yellow fever vaccine responses in identical twins.

Specimen: CD4+ T cells sorted from blood. These receptors all come from a woman aged 18-30 years in good health. Both conserved end residues are part of each CDR3. Fields, in order: CDR3 DNA, CDR3 protein, clone size, CDR3 length, J gene, V gene, D gene. The D gene is left open where the match is weak. Part of the rows lack a size; the others show once, few, many or a class for expanded clones.

cdr3_nt: TGTACCTTCAGTTTAGCGCATGGCGGGGGAGAGAAATCCTACGAGCAGTACTTC; cdr3_aa: CTFSLAHGGGEKSYEQYF; clone_size: -; cdr3_length: 18; j_call: TRBJ2-7; v_call: TRBV12-3/TRBV12-4; d_call: TRBD2
cdr3_nt: TGTGCCAGCAGCTTAATCGGCACCATATATTTT; cdr3_aa: CASSLIGTIYF; clone_size: few; cdr3_length: 11; j_call: TRBJ1-3; v_call: TRBV11-2; d_call: -
cdr3_nt: TGCAGTGCTAGACCTCCAACAGGGGGCGCTGGCACAGATACGCAGTATTTT; cdr3_aa: CSARPPTGGAGTDTQYF; clone_size: few; cdr3_length: 17; j_call: TRBJ2-3; v_call: TRBV20-1; d_call: TRBD1
cdr3_nt: TGCAGCGCCTGGGACAGCCAAGGGCCCCAGCATTTT; cdr3_aa: CSAWDSQGPQHF; clone_size: many; cdr3_length: 12; j_call: TRBJ1-5; v_call: TRBV29-1; d_call: TRBD1
cdr3_nt: TGTGCCTGGAGTAGGTCCGGAGTCTACGAGCAGTACTTC; cdr3_aa: CAWSRSGVYEQYF; clone_size: -; cdr3_length: 13; j_call: TRBJ2-7; v_call: TRBV30; d_call: -
cdr3_nt: TGTGCCAGCAGCTTGTTCGGCAGGGGGGGGACTGAAGCTTTCTTT; cdr3_aa: CASSLFGRGGTEAFF; clone_size: -; cdr3_length: 15; j_call: TRBJ1-1; v_call: TRBV7-6; d_call: TRBD1
cdr3_nt: TGTGCCAGCAGCTTAGGTCGTCAGTTTTCAGATACGCAGTATTTT; cdr3_aa: CASSLGRQFSDTQYF; clone_size: -; cdr3_length: 15; j_call: TRBJ2-3; v_call: TRBV11-2; d_call: -
cdr3_nt: TGTGCCAGCAGTCCGGGGTCAGGGGAGACCCAGTACTTC; cdr3_aa: CASSPGSGETQYF; clone_size: many; cdr3_length: 13; j_call: TRBJ2-5; v_call: TRBV5-6; d_call: -
cdr3_nt: TGTGCCAGCTCACCACCGGGGTTCTCCTACAATGAGCAGTTCTTC; cdr3_aa: CASSPPGFSYNEQFF; clone_size: many; cdr3_length: 15; j_call: TRBJ2-1; v_call: TRBV18; d_call: -
cdr3_nt: TGTGCCAGCTCACCACGGGGGGAAAGCTCCTACGAGCAGTACTTC; cdr3_aa: CASSPRGESSYEQYF; clone_size: -; cdr3_length: 15; j_call: TRBJ2-7; v_call: TRBV18; d_call: -
cdr3_nt: TGCGGTGCCCCCCTGGCGGGAGGGCCGAACACCGGGGAGCTGTTTTTT; cdr3_aa: CGAPLAGGPNTGELFF; clone_size: -; cdr3_length: 16; j_call: TRBJ2-2; v_call: TRBV20-1; d_call: TRBD2
cdr3_nt: TGCGCCAGCAGCCAAGTTTCTAGCGCCAATGGGGCCCAGTACTTC; cdr3_aa: CASSQVSSANGAQYF; clone_size: few; cdr3_length: 15; j_call: TRBJ2-5; v_call: TRBV4-1; d_call: -
cdr3_nt: TGCAGTGCATGTCGGGGTCTATCAAACCGAGATACGCAGTATTTT; cdr3_aa: CSACRGLSNRDTQYF; clone_size: few; cdr3_length: 15; j_call: TRBJ2-3; v_call: TRBV20-1; d_call: -
cdr3_nt: TGTGCCAGCAGCTGGGACAGCAGCACAGATACGCAGTATTTT; cdr3_aa: CASSWDSSTDTQYF; clone_size: few; cdr3_length: 14; j_call: TRBJ2-3; v_call: TRBV7-9; d_call: TRBD1
cdr3_nt: TGTGCCAGCGAGAGACAGGGTGGCACTGAAGCTTTCTTT; cdr3_aa: CASERQGGTEAFF; clone_size: -; cdr3_length: 13; j_call: TRBJ1-1; v_call: TRBV11-1; d_call: TRBD1
cdr3_nt: TGTGCCAGCAGCTTTATATGGCGGAGACTAGCGAACACCGGGGAGCTGTTTTTT; cdr3_aa: CASSFIWRRLANTGELFF; clone_size: -; cdr3_length: 18; j_call: TRBJ2-2; v_call: TRBV11-1; d_call: -
cdr3_nt: TGTGCCTCTAGGTGCGGTCCAGATAGCAATCAGCCCCAGCATTTT; cdr3_aa: CASRCGPDSNQPQHF; clone_size: few; cdr3_length: 15; j_call: TRBJ1-5; v_call: TRBV24-1; d_call: -
cdr3_nt: TGCGCCAGCAGCTTATTGGGGATAAACAATGAGCAGTTCTTC; cdr3_aa: CASSLLGINNEQFF; clone_size: many; cdr3_length: 14; j_call: TRBJ2-1; v_call: TRBV5-1; d_call: -
cdr3_nt: TGTGCCACCAGCAGGACACTTGTTTCCGAGACCCAGTACTTC; cdr3_aa: CATSRTLVSETQYF; clone_size: few; cdr3_length: 14; j_call: TRBJ2-5; v_call: TRBV15; d_call: -
cdr3_nt: TGTGCCAGCAGCTTAGTTGGGACTAGCGGGAGAGTGGCAGATACGCAGTATTTT; cdr3_aa: CASSLVGTSGRVADTQYF; clone_size: -; cdr3_length: 18; j_call: TRBJ2-3; v_call: TRBV7-8; d_call: TRBD2
cdr3_nt: TGTGCCAGCAGCCAAGCACAGGTCTGGGGTGGCTACACCTTC; cdr3_aa: CASSQAQVWGGYTF; clone_size: few; cdr3_length: 14; j_call: TRBJ1-2; v_call: TRBV3-1; d_call: -
cdr3_nt: TGTGCCAGCAGTTATCTCGGGTACCAGTACTTC; cdr3_aa: CASSYLGYQYF; clone_size: few; cdr3_length: 11; j_call: TRBJ2-5; v_call: TRBV6-5; d_call: -
cdr3_nt: TGTGCCAGCAGTGAAGAGGTAGCGGGCACCGGGGAGCTGTTTTTT; cdr3_aa: CASSEEVAGTGELFF; clone_size: -; cdr3_length: 15; j_call: TRBJ2-2; v_call: TRBV2; d_call: TRBD2
cdr3_nt: TGTGCCAGCAGGAAGCGGGAGGTGTCAGATACGCAGTATTTT; cdr3_aa: CASRKREVSDTQYF; clone_size: -; cdr3_length: 14; j_call: TRBJ2-3; v_call: TRBV3-1; d_call: TRBD2
cdr3_nt: TGCAGCGTTGTCCGGGGGTACGAGCAGTACTTC; cdr3_aa: CSVVRGYEQYF; clone_size: -; cdr3_length: 11; j_call: TRBJ2-7; v_call: TRBV29-1; d_call: -
cdr3_nt: TGTGCCAGCAGTGAAGCGGGGGGGTTCGGTCAGCCCCAGCATTTT; cdr3_aa: CASSEAGGFGQPQHF; clone_size: few; cdr3_length: 15; j_call: TRBJ1-5; v_call: TRBV6-1; d_call: -
cdr3_nt: TGCGCCAGCAGCTTGATCGACAGACCCTCTGGGGCCAACGTCCTGACTTTC; cdr3_aa: CASSLIDRPSGANVLTF; clone_size: many; cdr3_length: 17; j_call: TRBJ2-6; v_call: TRBV5-1; d_call: -
cdr3_nt: TGTGCCAGCAGCGTAGCTGGTCAGGGAACTAACGAGCAGTACTTC; cdr3_aa: CASSVAGQGTNEQYF; clone_size: -; cdr3_length: 15; j_call: TRBJ2-7; v_call: TRBV9; d_call: -
cdr3_nt: TGTGCCAGCAGTGAGTGGCGGGGACTCGGTGAGCAGTTCTTC; cdr3_aa: CASSEWRGLGEQFF; clone_size: once; cdr3_length: 14; j_call: TRBJ2-1; v_call: TRBV2; d_call: -
cdr3_nt: TGTGCCAGCAGCCGGGTGGGACAGGGGAACACTGAAGCTTTCTTT; cdr3_aa: CASSRVGQGNTEAFF; clone_size: few; cdr3_length: 15; j_call: TRBJ1-1; v_call: TRBV4-2; d_call: TRBD1
cdr3_nt: TGCAGTGCTAGGCCGCCGGGAGTGAAGGCAGATACGCAGTATTTT; cdr3_aa: CSARPPGVKADTQYF; clone_size: few; cdr3_length: 15; j_call: TRBJ2-3; v_call: TRBV20-1; d_call: -
cdr3_nt: TGTGCCACCAGTGATCCGCAGAATGAAAAACTGTTTTTT; cdr3_aa: CATSDPQNEKLFF; clone_size: -; cdr3_length: 13; j_call: TRBJ1-4; v_call: TRBV24-1; d_call: -
cdr3_nt: TGTGCCAGCTCACCGAGACAGGGGTTGGACAATGAGCAGTTCTTC; cdr3_aa: CASSPRQGLDNEQFF; clone_size: many; cdr3_length: 15; j_call: TRBJ2-1; v_call: TRBV18; d_call: TRBD1
cdr3_nt: TGTGCCAGCAGCCCTTGGACTAGCGGGAGAAGTGAGCAGTTCTTC; cdr3_aa: CASSPWTSGRSEQFF; clone_size: -; cdr3_length: 15; j_call: TRBJ2-1; v_call: TRBV3-1; d_call: TRBD2
cdr3_nt: TGTGCCAGCCCCCGCCCTAACTATGGCTACACCTTC; cdr3_aa: CASPRPNYGYTF; clone_size: many; cdr3_length: 12; j_call: TRBJ1-2; v_call: TRBV25-1; d_call: -
cdr3_nt: TGTGCCAGCAGCCGTCGTCAGGGGGCCAGGCAGCCCCAGCATTTT; cdr3_aa: CASSRRQGARQPQHF; clone_size: -; cdr3_length: 15; j_call: TRBJ1-5; v_call: TRBV14; d_call: TRBD1
cdr3_nt: TGCAGTGCTAGAGATACTAGCGGGGGACTAGCCAAAAACATTCAGTACTTC; cdr3_aa: CSARDTSGGLAKNIQYF; clone_size: -; cdr3_length: 17; j_call: TRBJ2-4; v_call: TRBV20-1; d_call: TRBD2